These 12 T cell receptor beta chains were all obtained from the same sample, sequenced in a study of cytotoxic CD8 clonotypes in ibrutinib-treated CLL. This table comes from immunoSEQ multiplex PCR, and its TCRdb copy is limited to in-frame clones, with some not included. The sample has 250,000 to 350,000 clones, 76% seen once. The specimen comprised PBMCs, sampled at disease progression, from a patient treated with ibrutinib. The receptors originated from a human donor with chronic lymphocytic leukemia.

V usage is TRBV18 and J usage is TRBJ2-7; no firm D call. The germline V and J ends were trimmed by 2 bases and 4 bases, with 3 bases remaining between them. CDR3 length: 11 residues. CDR1 KGHSH and CDR2 LQKENI come from the germline V gene. CDR3 loop: CASSPEYEQYF. CDR3 bases: TGTGCCAGCTCACCAGAATACGAGCAGTACTTC.

The table lists this clone with a few counts. J is TRBJ2-5 and V is TRBV7-2; 8 bases map to TRBD1. The CDR3 runs 16 residues. Losses at the gene ends were 5 bases for V and 0 bases for J; bases not matched to a gene: 8. The germline V gene has CDR1 SGHTA and CDR2 FQGNSA. The CDR3 is CASSRKGQANQETQYF. DNA for the CDR3: TGTGCCAGCAGCCGCAAGGGACAGGCGAACCAAGAGACCCAGTACTTC.

This clone was seen more than once but under ten times. This chain links TRBV4-2 with TRBJ2-6, with 10 bases that match TRBD2. The CDR3 has 19 residues. Germline V lookup: CDR1 LGHNA, CDR2 YNFKEQ. V shed 6 bases and J 0 bases; nucleotides not matched to a gene: 11. The CDR3 DNA reads as TGTGCCAGCAGGTTCCAACTAGCGGGAAGGCCCTCTGGGGCCAACGTCCTGACTTTC. Encoded protein: CASRFQLAGRPSGANVLTF.

The chain uses TRBV5-1 and TRBJ2-5, with TRBD1 matching over 10 bases. Germline V gives CDR1 SGHRS, CDR2 YFSETQ. The junction had 6 bases not matched to a gene; V was cut back by 0 bases and J by 4 bases. This CDR3 spans 16 amino acids. CDR3 region: CASSLAGQGMGETQYF. The DNA of the CDR3 is TGCGCCAGCAGCTTGGCGGGACAGGGGATGGGAGAGACCCAGTACTTC.

The chain couples TRBV19 to TRBJ2-3; 7 nucleotides agree with TRBD2. V gave up 5 bases and J gave up 0 bases; unmatched junction bases: 8. Germline CDR1 is LNHDA and CDR2 is SQIVND (reference sequence). This CDR3 has 16 residues. The CDR3 DNA is TGTGCCAGTAGTGAGACTAGCCTCTATAGCACAGATACGCAGTATTTT. Protein: CASSETSLYSTDTQYF.

The chain carries TRBV29-1 and TRBJ2-2; D may correspond to TRBD1 or TRBD2 (5 bases each). V dropped 5 bases and J dropped 6 bases, with 16 bases sitting between them. The germline V gene encodes CDR1 SQVTM and CDR2 ANQGSEA. The CDR3 totals 14 residues. The CDR3, as DNA: TGCAGCGTTCCCGGGACCCAACATCCCGGGGAGCTGTTTTTT. Translated: CSVPGTQHPGELFF.

The chain recombines TRBV15 with TRBJ2-7, with D possibly called TRBD1 or TRBD2 (5 bases each). The CDR3 sequence is 15 residues long. Trimming removed 4 bases from V and 5 bases from J, with 18 bases in between. From germline, CDR1 is LNHNV and CDR2 YYDKDF (reference sequence). The CDR3 loop reads CATSTYSGTADEQYF. CDR3 nucleotides: TGTGCCACCAGCACTTACTCCGGGACGGCCGACGAGCAGTACTTC.

The chain couples TRBV4-1 to TRBJ1-5, with D unclear. V lost 2 bases and J lost 6, with 8 bases in between. This CDR3 is 13 amino acids long. Germline V CDR1 and CDR2: MGHRA, YSYEKL. The CDR3 protein is CASSQWVGQPQHF. The CDR3, as DNA: TGCGCCAGCAGCCAATGGGTTGGTCAGCCCCAGCATTTT.

CDR3 bases: TGTGCCAGCAGCTTGGTAACACCAGATACGCAGTATTTT. Translation: CASSLVTPDTQYF. The V call is TRBV13, the J call TRBJ2-3; D gene uncertain. The germline V gene has CDR1 PRHDT and CDR2 FYEKMQ (reference sequence). The CDR3 covers 13 residues. V was shortened by 3 bases and J by 4 bases, with 8 bases between the two germline ends. The full variable domain, in which reference TRBV13 and TRBJ2-3 provide the parts outside the CDR3, is AAGVIQSPRHLIKEKRETATLKCYPIPRHDTVYWYQQGPGQDPQFLISFYEKMQSDKGSIPDRFSAQQFSDYHSELNMSSLELGDSALYFCASSLVTPDTQYFGPGTRLTVL.

This chain uses TRBV12-5 with TRBJ2-7; TRBD1 is a possible D gene (6 bases). Trimming took 3 bases from V and 1 from J, leaving 10 bases between them. The V gene's germline CDR1 is LGHNT and CDR2 FRNRAP. This CDR3 contains 14 residues. The CDR3 sequence is CASGLRGGSYEQYF. CDR3 DNA sequence: TGTGCTAGTGGTTTAAGAGGGGGATCCTACGAGCAGTACTTC.

The chain's CDR3 is CATWTGGNEQFF. DNA for the CDR3: TGTGCCACCTGGACAGGGGGGAATGAGCAGTTCTTC. The chain couples TRBV10-3 to TRBJ2-1, with 10 bases aligning to TRBD1. Germline V gives CDR1 ENHRY, CDR2 SYGVKD. J lost 7 bases, V lost 10 bases, and 4 bases had no gene match. The CDR3 contains 12 residues.

The V call is TRBV7-9, the J call TRBJ2-7; D call uncertain. Deletions cut 1 base from V and 2 bases from J, with 9 bases between. Germline CDR1 is SEHNR and CDR2 is FQNEAQ (reference sequence). The CDR3 consists of 14 residues. This CDR3 is CASSLGAKTYEQYF. DNA of the CDR3: TGTGCCAGCAGCTTAGGCGCCAAGACCTACGAGCAGTACTTC.